This TCR beta chain came from a study of blood T cell repertoires in COVID-19. Sequencing used immunoSEQ multiplex PCR; TCRdb keeps in-frame clones, though not all of them. This sample has over 70,000 clones; 88% occur once, and the top ten carry 6% to 7.5%. Per germline, CDR1 MNHEY and CDR2 SVGAGI. The CDR3 runs to 12 residues. V lost 5 bases and J lost 4, with 8 bases in between. The rearrangement links TRBV6-5 to TRBJ1-2; D is perhaps TRBD1 (5 bases). Sequencing used peripheral blood. This clonotype was obtained from an elderly woman with acute or convalescent COVID-19. The CDR3 spells CASSPGLYGYTF. Here the CDR3 DNA reads TGTGCCAGCAGTCCGGGACTCTATGGCTACACCTTC.